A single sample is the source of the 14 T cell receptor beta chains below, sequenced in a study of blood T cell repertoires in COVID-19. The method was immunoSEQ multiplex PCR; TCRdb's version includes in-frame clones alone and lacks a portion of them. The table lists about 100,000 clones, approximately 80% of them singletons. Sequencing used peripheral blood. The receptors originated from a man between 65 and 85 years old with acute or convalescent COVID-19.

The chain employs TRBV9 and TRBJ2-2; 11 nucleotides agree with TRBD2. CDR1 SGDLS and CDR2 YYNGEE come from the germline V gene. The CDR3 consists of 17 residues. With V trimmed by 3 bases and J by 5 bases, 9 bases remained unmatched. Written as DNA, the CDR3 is TGTGCCAGCAGCGATAGCGGGGGGGCCACGGATACCGGGGAGCTGTTTTTT. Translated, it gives CASSDSGGATDTGELFF.

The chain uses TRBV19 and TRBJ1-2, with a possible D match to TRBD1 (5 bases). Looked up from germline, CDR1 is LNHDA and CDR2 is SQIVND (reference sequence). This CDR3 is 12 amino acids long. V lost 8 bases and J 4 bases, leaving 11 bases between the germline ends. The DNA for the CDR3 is TGTGCCAGTTACGGCAGGGCCTATGGCTACACCTTC. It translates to CASYGRAYGYTF.

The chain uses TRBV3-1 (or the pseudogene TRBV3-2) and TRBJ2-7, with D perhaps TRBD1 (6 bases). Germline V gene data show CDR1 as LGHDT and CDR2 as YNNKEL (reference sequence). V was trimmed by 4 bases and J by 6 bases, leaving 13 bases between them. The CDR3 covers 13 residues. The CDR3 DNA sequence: TGTGCCAGCAGCCTGAAGAGAGGGGGCGAGCAGTACTTC. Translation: CASSLKRGGEQYF.

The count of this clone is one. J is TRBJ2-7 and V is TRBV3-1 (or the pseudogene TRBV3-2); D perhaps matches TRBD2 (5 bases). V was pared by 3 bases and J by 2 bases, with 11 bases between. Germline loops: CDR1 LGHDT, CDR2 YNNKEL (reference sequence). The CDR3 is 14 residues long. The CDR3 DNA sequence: TGTGCCAGCAGCCAGGAGGTGGGCACCTACGAGCAGTACTTC. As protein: CASSQEVGTYEQYF.

CDR3 sequence reads: CASSLTPGQGDYEQYF. CDR3 in DNA: TGTGCCAGCTCACTGACCCCGGGACAGGGGGACTACGAGCAGTACTTC. This chain connects TRBV18 to TRBJ2-7; 11 bases are shared with TRBD1. Germline lookup yields CDR1 KGHSH and CDR2 LQKENI. The CDR3 is made up of 16 amino acids. V shed 4 bases and J 3 bases; nucleotides not matched to a gene: 8.

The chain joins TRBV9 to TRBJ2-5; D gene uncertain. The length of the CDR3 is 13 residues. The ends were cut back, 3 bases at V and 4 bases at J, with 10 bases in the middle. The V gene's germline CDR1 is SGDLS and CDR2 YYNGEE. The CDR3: CASSASVPETQYF. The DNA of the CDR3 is TGTGCCAGCAGCGCGAGCGTCCCAGAGACCCAGTACTTC.

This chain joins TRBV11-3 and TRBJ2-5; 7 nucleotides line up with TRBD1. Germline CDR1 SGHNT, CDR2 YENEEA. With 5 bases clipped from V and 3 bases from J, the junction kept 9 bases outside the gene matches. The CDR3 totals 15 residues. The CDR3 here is CASSQRQGPEETQYF. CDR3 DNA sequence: TGTGCCAGCAGCCAAAGACAGGGACCAGAAGAGACCCAGTACTTC.

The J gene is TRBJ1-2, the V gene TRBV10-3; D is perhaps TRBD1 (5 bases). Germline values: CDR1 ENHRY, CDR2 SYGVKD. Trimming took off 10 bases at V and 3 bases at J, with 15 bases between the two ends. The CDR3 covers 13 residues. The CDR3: CATTTAGDYGYTF. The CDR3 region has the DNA TGTGCCACAACGACAGCGGGGGACTATGGCTACACCTTC.

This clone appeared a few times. This CDR3 is CASSRQDPNTGELFF. CDR3 DNA sequence: TGTGCCAGTAGTAGGCAGGATCCTAACACCGGGGAGCTGTTTTTT. The chain combines TRBV19 with TRBJ2-2; D is uncertain. V lost 4 bases and J lost 2, with 11 bases in between. Germline CDR1 reads LNHDA; CDR2 reads SQIVND (reference sequence). This CDR3 has 15 amino acids.

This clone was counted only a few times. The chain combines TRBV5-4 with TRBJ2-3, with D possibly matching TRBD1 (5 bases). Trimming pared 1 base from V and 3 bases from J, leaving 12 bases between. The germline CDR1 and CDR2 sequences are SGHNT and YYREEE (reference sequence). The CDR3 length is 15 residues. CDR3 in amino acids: CASSLPGKGTDTQYF. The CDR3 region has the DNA TGTGCCAGCAGCTTGCCAGGGAAGGGGACAGATACGCAGTATTTT.

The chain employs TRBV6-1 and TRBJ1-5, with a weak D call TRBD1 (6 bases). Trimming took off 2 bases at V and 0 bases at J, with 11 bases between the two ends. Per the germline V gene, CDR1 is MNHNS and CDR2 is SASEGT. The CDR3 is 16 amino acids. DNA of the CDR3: TGTGCCAGCAGTGAACAGGGGAGGGGTAGCAATCAGCCCCAGCATTTT. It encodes CASSEQGRGSNQPQHF.

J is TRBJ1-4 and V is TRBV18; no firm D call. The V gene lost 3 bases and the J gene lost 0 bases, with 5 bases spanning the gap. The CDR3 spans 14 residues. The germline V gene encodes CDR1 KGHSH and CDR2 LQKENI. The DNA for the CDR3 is TGTGCCAGCTCACCCGGGGCAACTAATGAAAAACTGTTTTTT. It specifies CASSPGATNEKLFF.

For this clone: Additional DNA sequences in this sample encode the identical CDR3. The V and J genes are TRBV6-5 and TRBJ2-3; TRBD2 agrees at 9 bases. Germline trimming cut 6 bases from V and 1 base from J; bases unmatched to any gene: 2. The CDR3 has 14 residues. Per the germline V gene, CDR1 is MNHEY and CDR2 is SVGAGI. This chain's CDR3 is CASRTSGGTDTQYF. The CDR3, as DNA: TGTGCCAGCAGGACTAGCGGAGGCACAGATACGCAGTATTTT.

CDR3 amino acids: CASSIGRPHNEQFF. DNA of the CDR3: TGTGCCAGTAGTATTGGCAGGCCGCACAATGAGCAGTTCTTC. J is TRBJ2-1 and V is TRBV19; no clear D gene. CDR1 and CDR2 from the germline V gene are LNHDA and SQIVND (reference sequence). This CDR3 spans 14 amino acids. Trimming took off 3 bases at V and 5 bases at J, with 11 bases between the two ends.